The 16 T cell receptor beta chains below were found in one sample sequenced in a study of PD-L1 blockade in urothelial cancer. Assay used: immunoSEQ multiplex PCR; TCRdb lists only in-frame clones, some missing. In the table there are about 120,000 clones, approximately 90% of which are singletons. Time point: peripheral blood 6 weeks after treatment start. This material consisted of PBMCs, taken around atezolizumab (anti-PD-L1) treatment. These receptors were taken from a man in his 60s with urothelial cancer.

V usage is TRBV4-1 and J usage is TRBJ2-1, with 16 bases that match TRBD2. This CDR3 has 16 amino acids. Unmatched junction bases numbered 5, after V lost 3 bases and J lost 9 bases. Germline assignment: CDR1 MGHRA and CDR2 YSYEKL. The CDR3 coding sequence is TGCGCCAGCAGCCACGGGACTAGCGGGAGGGAGAGTGAGCAGTTCTTC. This encodes CASSHGTSGRESEQFF.

The rearrangement links TRBV19 to TRBJ2-1, with D tentatively TRBD2 (7 bases). The ends were cut back, 6 bases at V and 6 bases at J, with 18 bases in the middle. CDR1 and CDR2 (germline): LNHDA, SQIVND (reference sequence). CDR3 length: 15 residues. The CDR3 loop is CASSPSGGGLNEQFF. CDR3 coding DNA: TGTGCCAGTAGCCCTAGCGGAGGGGGGCTCAATGAGCAGTTCTTC.

The rearrangement joins TRBV19 to TRBJ1-2; no definite D call. The CDR3 is 13 amino acids. V was trimmed by 5 bases and J by 1 base, leaving 8 bases between them. Germline assignment: CDR1 LNHDA and CDR2 SQIVND (reference sequence). The CDR3: CASSGTVNYGYTF. Written as DNA, the CDR3 is TGTGCCAGTAGTGGAACAGTTAACTATGGCTACACCTTC.

The rearrangement joins TRBV30 to TRBJ2-1; 8 bases line up with TRBD1. From germline, CDR1 is GTSNPN and CDR2 SVGIG (reference sequence). V lost 0 bases and J lost 15; bases outside the gene matches: 4. The CDR3 totals 11 residues. Here the CDR3 reads CAWSVGQAGFF. In nucleotides, the CDR3 is TGTGCCTGGAGTGTGGGACAGGCGGGGTTCTTC.

This chain joins TRBV7-2 and TRBJ2-5; 7 nucleotides align to TRBD2. Per the germline V gene, CDR1 is SGHTA and CDR2 is FQGNSA. The CDR3 covers 12 residues. The V gene end was trimmed by 5 bases and the J gene end by 5 bases; junction bases not matched to a gene: 2. The CDR3 DNA reads TGTGCCAGCAGCCAGCGGGGCGAGACCCAGTACTTC. Translating it yields CASSQRGETQYF.

The V gene is TRBV4-3, the J gene TRBJ2-3; 13 bases are shared with TRBD2. The CDR3 length is 17 residues. Germline-derived CDR1 and CDR2 are LGHNA and YSLEER. V shed 0 bases and J 5 bases; nucleotides not matched to a gene: 5. The CDR3 DNA follows: TGCGCCAGCAGCCAAGATGGAAGGACTAGCGGGGGAGATACGCAGTATTTT. As protein: CASSQDGRTSGGDTQYF.

This chain links TRBV6-1 with TRBJ1-1; 7 nucleotides align to TRBD1. CDR1 and CDR2 (germline): MNHNS, SASEGT. The CDR3 is 13 amino acids. J was trimmed by 1 base and V by 9 bases; bases with no gene match: 5. CDR3 in DNA: TGTGCCAGTCAGGACAGGCCGAACACTGAAGCTTTCTTT. Amino acids: CASQDRPNTEAFF.

J is TRBJ2-7 and V is TRBV27, with 13 bases matching TRBD2. J was trimmed by 1 base and V by 6 bases; bases with no gene match: 6. The CDR3 has 16 amino acids. Germline V gene sequence: CDR1 MNHEY, CDR2 SMNVEV (reference sequence). CDR3 region: CASSRGTSGDSYEQYF. The CDR3 coding sequence is TGTGCCAGCAGCCGGGGGACTAGCGGGGATTCCTACGAGCAGTACTTC.

The chain employs TRBV14 and TRBJ2-1; 8 positions match TRBD2. The germline V gene encodes CDR1 SGHDN and CDR2 FVKESK. The CDR3 is 13 residues long. Trimming cost V 4 bases and J 10 bases; bases outside gene matches: 6. The DNA of the CDR3 is TGTGCCAGCAGCCCTCGGATAGCGGGGGAGCAGTTCTTC. Translated: CASSPRIAGEQFF.

V gene TRBV12-5 combines with J gene TRBJ2-4; 14 nucleotides align to TRBD2. With V trimmed by 4 bases and J by 5 bases, 10 bases remained unmatched. This CDR3 has 18 amino acids. Looked up from germline, CDR1 is LGHNT and CDR2 is FRNRAP. CDR3 amino acids: CASGYRLAGGPGENIQYF. In nucleotides, the CDR3 is TGTGCTAGTGGTTACCGACTAGCGGGGGGGCCAGGGGAAAACATTCAGTACTTC.

This clone has more than one count but fewer than ten. The CDR3 loop reads CASSGQGWYEQYF. CDR3 nucleotides: TGTGCCAGCAGCGGACAGGGATGGTACGAGCAGTACTTC. The chain links TRBV2 to TRBJ2-7; 8 nucleotides line up with TRBD1. CDR3 length: 13 residues. Germline trimming cut 6 bases from V and 4 bases from J; bases unmatched to any gene: 5. Germline CDR1 SNHLY, CDR2 FYNNEI.

The chain recombines TRBV7-9 with TRBJ1-3, with no clear D. The CDR3 has 14 residues. Germline-derived CDR1 and CDR2 are SEHNR and FQNEAQ (reference sequence). Trimming left V 5 bases short and J 0 bases short, with 8 bases between. This CDR3 reads CASSPGHSGNTIYF. CDR3 sequence (DNA): TGTGCCAGCAGCCCCGGTCACTCTGGAAACACCATATATTTT.

V gene TRBV6-6 combines with J gene TRBJ1-4, with D perhaps matching TRBD1 (5 bases). Deletions cut 6 bases from V and 0 bases from J, with 14 bases between. The CDR3 is 16 amino acids. The germline V gene encodes CDR1 MNHNY and CDR2 SVGAGI (reference sequence). This CDR3 is CASSRGAQSTNEKLFF. The CDR3 coding sequence is TGTGCCAGCAGCCGCGGGGCCCAGTCAACTAATGAAAAACTGTTTTTT.

The chain is built from TRBV5-6 and TRBJ2-2; D is possibly TRBD1 (5 bases). V lost 1 base, J lost 6 bases, and 13 bases lay in between. CDR1 SGHDT and CDR2 YYEEEE come from the germline V gene. The CDR3 runs 15 residues. The CDR3 protein is CASSLLGVSAGELFF. CDR3 DNA sequence: TGTGCCAGCAGCTTGTTAGGGGTCAGTGCCGGGGAGCTGTTTTTT.

The chain couples TRBV7-8 to TRBJ2-1; D call uncertain. This CDR3 is built from 17 residues. With 4 bases removed from V and 1 base from J, the gap between germline ends came to 17 bases. In germline, CDR1 is SGHVS, CDR2 FQNEAQ. CDR3 sequence reads: CASSSAINPTSYNEQFF. The CDR3 region has the DNA TGTGCCAGCAGCTCAGCAATCAATCCAACATCCTACAATGAGCAGTTCTTC.

The gene calls are TRBV11-2 and TRBJ2-7; the D gene is possibly TRBD2 (5 bases). Germline assignment: CDR1 SGHAT and CDR2 FQNNGV. This CDR3 is 12 amino acids long. V lost 7 bases, J lost 2 bases, and 9 bases lay in between. CDR3 in DNA: TGTGCCAGCACCGGGGTCCCCTACGAGCAGTACTTC. The encoded protein is CASTGVPYEQYF.